The T cell receptor (beta chain) under discussion was sequenced for a study of blood T cell repertoires in COVID-19. The CDR3 covers 13 residues. V was trimmed by 4 bases and J by 1 base, leaving 8 bases between them. Per germline, CDR1 SGHVS and CDR2 FQNEAQ. Assay used: immunoSEQ multiplex PCR; TCRdb lists only in-frame clones, some missing. The sample yields about 270,000 clones, around 86% seen once. The TCR originated in a woman aged 55-69 years who had recovered from COVID-19. This sequence joins TRBV7-8 and TRBJ2-7; D unresolved. Sequenced sample: peripheral blood. CDR3 in DNA: TGTGCCAGCAGCTCACCCGGGTCCTACGAGCAGTACTTC. Protein product: CASSSPGSYEQYF.